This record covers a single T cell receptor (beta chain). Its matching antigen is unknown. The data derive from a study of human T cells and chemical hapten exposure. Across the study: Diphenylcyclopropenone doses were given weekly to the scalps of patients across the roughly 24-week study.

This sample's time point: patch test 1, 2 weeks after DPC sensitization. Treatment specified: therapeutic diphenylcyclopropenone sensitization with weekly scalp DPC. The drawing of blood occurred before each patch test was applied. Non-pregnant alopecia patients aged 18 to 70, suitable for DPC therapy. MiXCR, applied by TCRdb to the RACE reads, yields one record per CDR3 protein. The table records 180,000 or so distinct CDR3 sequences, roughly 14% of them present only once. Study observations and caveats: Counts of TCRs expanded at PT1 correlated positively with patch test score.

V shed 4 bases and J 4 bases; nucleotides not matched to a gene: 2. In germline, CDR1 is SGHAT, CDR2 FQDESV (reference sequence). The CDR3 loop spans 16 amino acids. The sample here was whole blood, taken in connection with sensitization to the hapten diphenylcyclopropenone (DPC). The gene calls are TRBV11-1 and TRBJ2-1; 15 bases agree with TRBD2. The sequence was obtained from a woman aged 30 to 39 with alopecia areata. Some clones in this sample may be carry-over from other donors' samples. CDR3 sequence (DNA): TGTGCCAGCAGCTCGGGACTAGCGGGAGGTTACAATGAGCAGTTCTTC. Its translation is CASSSGLAGGYNEQFF.